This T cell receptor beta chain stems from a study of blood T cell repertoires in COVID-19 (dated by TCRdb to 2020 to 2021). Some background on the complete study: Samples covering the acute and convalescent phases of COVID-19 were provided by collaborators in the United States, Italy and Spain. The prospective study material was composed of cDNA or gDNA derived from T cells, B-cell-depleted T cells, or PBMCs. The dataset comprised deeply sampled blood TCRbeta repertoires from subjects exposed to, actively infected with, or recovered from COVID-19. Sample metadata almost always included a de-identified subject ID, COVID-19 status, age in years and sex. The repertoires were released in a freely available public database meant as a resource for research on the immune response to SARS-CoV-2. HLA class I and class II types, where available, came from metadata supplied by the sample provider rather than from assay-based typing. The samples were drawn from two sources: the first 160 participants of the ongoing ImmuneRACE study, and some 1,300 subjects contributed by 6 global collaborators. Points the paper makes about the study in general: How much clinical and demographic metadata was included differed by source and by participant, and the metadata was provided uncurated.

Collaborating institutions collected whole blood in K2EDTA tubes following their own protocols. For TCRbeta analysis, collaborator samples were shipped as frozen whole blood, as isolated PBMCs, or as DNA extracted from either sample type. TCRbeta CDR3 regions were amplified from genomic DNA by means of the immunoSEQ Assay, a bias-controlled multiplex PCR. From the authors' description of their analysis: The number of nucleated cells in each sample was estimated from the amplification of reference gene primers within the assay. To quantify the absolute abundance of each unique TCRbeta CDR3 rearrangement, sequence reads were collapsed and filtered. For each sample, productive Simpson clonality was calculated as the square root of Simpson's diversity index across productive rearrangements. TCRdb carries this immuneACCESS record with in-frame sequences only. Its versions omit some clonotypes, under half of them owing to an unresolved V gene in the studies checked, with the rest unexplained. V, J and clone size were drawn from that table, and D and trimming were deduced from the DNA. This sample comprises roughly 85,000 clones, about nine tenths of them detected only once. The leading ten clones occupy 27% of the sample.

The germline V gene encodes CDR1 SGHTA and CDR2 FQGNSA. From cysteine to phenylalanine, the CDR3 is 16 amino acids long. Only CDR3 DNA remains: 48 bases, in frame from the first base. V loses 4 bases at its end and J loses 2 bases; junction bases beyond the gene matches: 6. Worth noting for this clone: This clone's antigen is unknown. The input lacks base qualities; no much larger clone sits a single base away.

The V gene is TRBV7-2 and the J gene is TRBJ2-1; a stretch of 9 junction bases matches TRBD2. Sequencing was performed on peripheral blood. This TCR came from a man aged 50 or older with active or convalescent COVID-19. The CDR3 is CASSSVAGATYNEQFF. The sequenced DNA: TGTGCCAGCAGCTCTGTAGCGGGGGCTACCTACAATGAGCAGTTCTTC.